A selection of T cell receptor beta chains follows, all from one sample in a study of cytomegalovirus exposure and HLA in healthy donors. Clones were sequenced by immunoSEQ multiplex PCR, and TCRdb holds only the in-frame ones, with some missing. The table shows 150,000 to 200,000 clones, with roughly a tenth occurring only once. The sequenced material came from PBMCs. These receptors were taken from a woman aged 30 to 39 in good health and CMV-seropositive. The CDR3 runs from the conserved cysteine through the conserved F or W. The D gene is left open where the match is weak. Part of the rows lack a size; the others show once, few, many or a class for expanded clones.

CDR3	DNA	D	V	size	J
CASSESTGNGNTIYF	TGCGCCAGCAGTGAGTCGACCGGGAACGGAAACACCATATATTTT	NA	TRBV10-1	NA	TRBJ1-3
CASSSPSTGVGGNQPQHF	TGTGCCAGCAGTAGCCCCTCGACAGGGGTAGGAGGCAATCAGCCCCAGCATTTT	TRBD1	TRBV28	once	TRBJ1-5
CASSERTSGVQETQYF	TGTGCCAGCAGTGAACGGACTAGCGGGGTCCAAGAGACCCAGTACTTC	TRBD2	TRBV2	NA	TRBJ2-5
CASSVGLSRQGYHEQYF	TGTGCCAGCAGCGTAGGTCTATCGCGGCAGGGCTACCACGAGCAGTACTTC	NA	TRBV9	NA	TRBJ2-7
CASSPFNGATNEKLFF	TGTGCCAGCAGTCCGTTCAACGGGGCAACTAATGAAAAACTGTTTTTT	NA	TRBV25-1	NA	TRBJ1-4
CASRGDSFYEQYF	TGTGCCAGCAGGGGGGACAGTTTCTACGAGCAGTACTTC	TRBD1	TRBV6-1	few	TRBJ2-7
CASSLTPVYQETQYF	TGCGCCAGCAGCTTGACCCCGGTGTACCAAGAGACCCAGTACTTC	NA	TRBV5-1	NA	TRBJ2-5
CASSPAGNSNQPQHF	TGTGCCAGCTCACCCGCAGGCAATAGCAATCAGCCCCAGCATTTT	NA	TRBV18	NA	TRBJ1-5
CASTQAGGFFTGELFF	TGTGCCAGCACCCAAGCGGGAGGTTTCTTTACCGGGGAGCTGTTTTTT	TRBD2	TRBV11-2	many	TRBJ2-2
CASSLGKLAGLGELFF	TGCGCCAGCAGCTTGGGAAAACTAGCGGGACTGGGGGAGCTGTTTTTT	TRBD2	TRBV5-1	few	TRBJ2-2
CASCRPGTDDGEQYF	TGTGCCAGCTGCCGCCCAGGGACAGACGACGGCGAGCAGTACTTC	TRBD1	TRBV6-4	NA	TRBJ2-7
CASSQAGTTGELFF	TGTGCCAGCAGCCAAGCCGGGACAACCGGGGAGCTGTTTTTT	NA	TRBV7-7	NA	TRBJ2-2
CASSFDKNYGYTF	TGTGCCAGCAGCTTTGACAAAAACTATGGCTACACCTTC	NA	TRBV7-2	few	TRBJ1-2
CASRHHGNQPQHF	TGTGCCAGCAGACACCATGGCAATCAGCCCCAGCATTTT	NA	TRBV6-1	NA	TRBJ1-5
CASSGRGDEQYF	TGTGCCAGCAGTGGAAGGGGCGACGAGCAGTACTTC	NA	TRBV6-1	NA	TRBJ2-7
CASSLGTSGRSGELFF	TGTGCCAGCAGTTTGGGGACTAGCGGGAGGTCCGGGGAGCTGTTTTTT	TRBD2	TRBV27	few	TRBJ2-2
CASSEWAGGYTF	TGTGCCAGCAGTGAGTGGGCGGGGGGCTACACCTTC	NA	TRBV6-1	NA	TRBJ1-2
CASSIDGAGGLETQYF	TGTGCCAGTAGTATAGATGGAGCGGGAGGGCTAGAGACCCAGTACTTC	TRBD2	TRBV19	NA	TRBJ2-5
CASIWGGARETQYF	TGTGCCAGCATTTGGGGAGGGGCACGGGAGACCCAGTACTTC	TRBD2	TRBV7-2	few	TRBJ2-5
CSVDGDWNTGELFF	TGCAGCGTTGATGGGGACTGGAACACCGGGGAGCTGTTTTTT	NA	TRBV29-1	few	TRBJ2-2
CASRGGPEINSPLHF	TGCGCCAGCAGGGGGGGACCGGAGATAAATTCACCCCTCCACTTT	NA	TRBV10-2	NA	TRBJ1-6
CASSLGTVPYSNQPQHF	TGTGCCAGCAGCCTAGGGACAGTCCCCTATAGCAATCAGCCCCAGCATTTT	TRBD1	TRBV5-5	few	TRBJ1-5
CASSQDLRRRTGEREQYF	TGCGCCAGCAGCCAAGATCTTCGGCGAAGGACAGGGGAAAGGGAGCAGTACTTC	TRBD1	TRBV4-1	NA	TRBJ2-7
CASSLQSRSSGNTIYF	TGCGCCAGCAGCTTGCAATCCCGGAGCTCTGGAAACACCATATATTTT	NA	TRBV5-1	NA	TRBJ1-3
CASSFLSGTLYEQYF	TGCGCCAGCAGCTTCTTAAGCGGGACCCTCTACGAGCAGTACTTC	TRBD2	TRBV5-1	few	TRBJ2-7
CASSMGGTPRSEQYF	TGTGCCAGTAGTATGGGGGGGACCCCTCGGAGCGAGCAGTACTTC	TRBD2	TRBV19	NA	TRBJ2-7
CASSQGLAGGRAKNIQYF	TGCGCCAGCAGCCAAGGACTAGCGGGGGGCCGGGCCAAAAACATTCAGTACTTC	TRBD2	TRBV4-1	few	TRBJ2-4
CASSPGQTGANVLTF	TGCGCCAGCAGCCCGGGACAAACGGGGGCCAACGTCCTGACTTTC	NA	TRBV5-1	NA	TRBJ2-6
CASSQPTGGLRTFSF	TGTGCCAGTAGTCAACCGACAGGGGGACTTCGAACGTTTTCCTTC	TRBD1	TRBV19	few	TRBJ2-7
CASSFPGQGPETQYF	TGCGCCAGCAGCTTCCCGGGACAGGGTCCGGAGACCCAGTACTTC	TRBD1	TRBV5-1	few	TRBJ2-5
CASSNRIGGSGSSNTGELFF	TGCGCCAGCAGTAATAGGATCGGGGGTAGCGGTTCCTCGAACACCGGGGAGCTGTTTTTT	NA	TRBV10-1	NA	TRBJ2-2
CASSQWVIQGRNIQYF	TGCGCCAGCAGCCAATGGGTGATACAGGGTCGTAACATTCAGTACTTC	NA	TRBV4-1	NA	TRBJ2-4
CASNGAGDEQFF	TGCGCCAGCAACGGTGCAGGGGATGAGCAGTTCTTC	NA	TRBV5-1	few	TRBJ2-1
CASSIGTSVNTQYF	TGTGCCAGTAGTATAGGGACTAGCGTAAATACGCAGTATTTT	TRBD2	TRBV19	few	TRBJ2-3
CASSHSRWDEQFF	TGTGCCAGTAGCCATTCTAGGTGGGATGAGCAGTTCTTC	NA	TRBV19	NA	TRBJ2-1
CASSLVRGLGETQYF	TGTGCCAGCAGCTTAGTAAGGGGGCTTGGGGAGACCCAGTACTTC	TRBD1	TRBV11-2	NA	TRBJ2-5
CASRAAGTYGYTF	TGTGCCAGCAGAGCCGCGGGGACCTATGGCTACACCTTC	NA	TRBV25-1	NA	TRBJ1-2
CASSAALGQIAGGEQYF	TGTGCCAGCAGCGCCGCTCTCGGACAAATAGCGGGAGGTGAGCAGTACTTC	TRBD2	TRBV9	NA	TRBJ2-7
CASSVVGNMNTEAFF	TGTGCCAGCAGCGTAGTCGGGAACATGAACACTGAAGCTTTCTTT	NA	TRBV9	few	TRBJ1-1
CASSAGTDTHNYGYTF	TGCGCCAGCAGCGCCGGGACAGATACACATAACTATGGCTACACCTTC	TRBD1	TRBV5-1	few	TRBJ1-2
CASSLLRDSRTSYNEQFF	TGCGCCAGCAGCCTTCTGAGGGACAGCCGAACCTCCTACAATGAGCAGTTCTTC	TRBD1	TRBV5-1	few	TRBJ2-1
CASSGRASGYYNEQFF	TGTGCCAGCAGCGGGAGGGCTAGCGGGTACTACAATGAGCAGTTCTTC	TRBD2	TRBV9	NA	TRBJ2-1